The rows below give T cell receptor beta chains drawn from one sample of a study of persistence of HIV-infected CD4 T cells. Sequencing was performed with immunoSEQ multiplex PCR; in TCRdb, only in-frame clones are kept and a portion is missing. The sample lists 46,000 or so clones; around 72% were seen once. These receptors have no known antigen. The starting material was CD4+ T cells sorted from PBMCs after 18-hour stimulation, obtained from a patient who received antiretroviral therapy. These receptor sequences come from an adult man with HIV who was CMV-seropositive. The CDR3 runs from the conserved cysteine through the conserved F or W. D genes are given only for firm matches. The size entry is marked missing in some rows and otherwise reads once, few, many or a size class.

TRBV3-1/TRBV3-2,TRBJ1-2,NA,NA,TGTGCCAGCAGCCTCCGGGGGGAAGGCTACACCTTC,CASSLRGEGYTF
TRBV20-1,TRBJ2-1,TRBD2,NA,TGCAGTGCTAGTTTTAGGGCTAGCGGGAGCTATAGGGTGAGTGAGCAGTTCTTC,CSASFRASGSYRVSEQFF
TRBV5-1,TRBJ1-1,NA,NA,TGCGCCAGCAGCTTGAGCGGGACATCATACCGGGACACTGAAGCTTTCTTT,CASSLSGTSYRDTEAFF
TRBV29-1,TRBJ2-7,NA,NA,TGCAGCGTTTGGGGTGCGAGCTCCTACGAGCAGTACTTC,CSVWGASSYEQYF
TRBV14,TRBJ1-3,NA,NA,TGTGCCAGCAGCCAATGGTGGACCTCTGGAAACACCATATATTTT,CASSQWWTSGNTIYF
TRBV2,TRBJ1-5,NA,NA,TGTGCCAGCAGTTACGACCGGTCCAATCAGCCCCAGCATTTT,CASSYDRSNQPQHF
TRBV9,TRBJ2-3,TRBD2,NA,TGTGCCAGCAGCGTCAGCGGGAGTGGGACAGATACGCAGTATTTT,CASSVSGSGTDTQYF
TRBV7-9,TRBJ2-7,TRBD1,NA,TGTGCCAGCAGCCCTGGGGACAGGCCATCCTACGAGCAGTACTTC,CASSPGDRPSYEQYF
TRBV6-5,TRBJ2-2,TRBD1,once,TGTGCCAGCAACGAAAGAAGGACAGGCACCGGGGAGCTGTTTTTT,CASNERRTGTGELFF
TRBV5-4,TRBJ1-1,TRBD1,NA,TGTGCCAGCAGCTTGTTTACAGGGGACACTGAAGCTTTCTTT,CASSLFTGDTEAFF
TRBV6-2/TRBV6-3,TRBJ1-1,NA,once,TGTGCCAGCAGTCCCCAGGGGCAGAACACTGAAGCTTTCTTT,CASSPQGQNTEAFF
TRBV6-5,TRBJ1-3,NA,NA,TGTGCCAGCAAAAATACAGGGGGAAACACCATATATTTT,CASKNTGGNTIYF
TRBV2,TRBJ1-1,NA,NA,TGTGCCAGCAGTGGATGGGCGGGGGTGAACACTGAAGCTTTCTTT,CASSGWAGVNTEAFF
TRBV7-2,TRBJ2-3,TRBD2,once,TGTGCCAGCAGCTCGAGCGGGGTCACAGATACGCAGTATTTT,CASSSSGVTDTQYF
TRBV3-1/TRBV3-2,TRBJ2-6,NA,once,TGTGCCAGCAGCTCCCCCCCAACGGGTTTAACGGGGGCCAACGTCCTGACTTTC,CASSSPPTGLTGANVLTF
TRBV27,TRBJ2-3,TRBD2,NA,TGTGCCAGCAGTCCCGGACTAGCGGGAAGGACAGATACGCAGTATTTT,CASSPGLAGRTDTQYF
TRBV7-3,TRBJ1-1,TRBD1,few,TGTGCCAGCAGTACCGGGACAGGGGGCACTGAAGCTTTCTTT,CASSTGTGGTEAFF
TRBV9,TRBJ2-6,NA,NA,TGTGCCAGCAGCGTAAAGGGAGCTGGGGCCAACGTCCTGACTTTC,CASSVKGAGANVLTF
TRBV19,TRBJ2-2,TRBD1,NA,TGTGCCAGTAGTATCGGACAGGGAGGAACCGGGGAGCTGTTTTTT,CASSIGQGGTGELFF
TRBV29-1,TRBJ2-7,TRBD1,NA,TGCAGCGTTGAGGGAACAGGGGACTACGAGCAGTACTTC,CSVEGTGDYEQYF
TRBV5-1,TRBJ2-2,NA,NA,TGCGCCAGCAGCTTGGAAAGCGTCACCGGGGAGCTGTTTTTT,CASSLESVTGELFF
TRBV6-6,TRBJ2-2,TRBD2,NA,TGTGCCAGCAGTCCAAGCGGGGCGGGCGGGGAGCTGTTTTTT,CASSPSGAGGELFF
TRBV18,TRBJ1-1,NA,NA,TGTGCCAGCTCACCCGTGGTGCACACTGAAGCTTTCTTT,CASSPVVHTEAFF
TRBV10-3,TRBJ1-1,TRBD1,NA,TGTGCCATCAGTGAACTCTTGGGACAGGGAGAAGCTTTCTTT,CAISELLGQGEAFF
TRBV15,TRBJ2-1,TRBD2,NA,TGTGCCACCAGCAGAGGCCCCACTAGCGGAACAGAGCAGTTCTTC,CATSRGPTSGTEQFF
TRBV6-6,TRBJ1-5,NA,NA,TGTGCCAGCAGGACCGGGCCAACGACCCAGCATTTT,CASRTGPTTQHF
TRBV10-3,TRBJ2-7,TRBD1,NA,TGTGTCGCGACAGGGGGTGCCACCCACGAGCAGTACTTC,CVATGGATHEQYF
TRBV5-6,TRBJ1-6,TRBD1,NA,TGTGCCAGCAGCTTCCGGGACAGGGGTAATTCACCCCTCCACTTT,CASSFRDRGNSPLHF
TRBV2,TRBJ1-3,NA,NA,TGTGCCAGCAGTGATCCGGGGGTGGGCGGAAACACCATATATTTT,CASSDPGVGGNTIYF
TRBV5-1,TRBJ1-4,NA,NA,TGCGCCAGCAGCCCTACACGAGGTAATGAAAAACTGTTTTTT,CASSPTRGNEKLFF
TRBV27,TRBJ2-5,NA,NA,TGTGCCAGCGCCTTCTCCAGCGGAGCCGGTCACCAAGAGACCCAGTACTTC,CASAFSSGAGHQETQYF
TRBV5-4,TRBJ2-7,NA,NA,TGTGCCAGCAGCCCTCAGGGACGGTTGGACGAGCAGTACTTC,CASSPQGRLDEQYF
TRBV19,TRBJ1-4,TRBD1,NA,TGTGCCAGTAGTATCCGGGACAGGGCTGAAAAACTGTTTTTT,CASSIRDRAEKLFF
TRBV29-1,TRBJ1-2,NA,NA,TGCAGCGTTGAAGAGAGGGACCCCTATGGCTACACCTTC,CSVEERDPYGYTF
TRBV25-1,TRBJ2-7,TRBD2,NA,TGTGCCAGCAGAGGACTAGCGGGAGGTTACGAGCAGTACTTC,CASRGLAGGYEQYF
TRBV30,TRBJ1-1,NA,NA,TGTGCCTGGACCGGGCGGGGGTTCGGGAACACTGAAGCTTTCTTT,CAWTGRGFGNTEAFF
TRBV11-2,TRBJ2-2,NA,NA,TGTGCCAGCAGCTTAGTCGCCGGCCCCGGGGAGCTGTTTTTT,CASSLVAGPGELFF
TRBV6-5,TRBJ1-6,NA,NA,TGTGCCAGCAGTTACGACAGCTCCTATAATTCACCCCTCCACTTT,CASSYDSSYNSPLHF
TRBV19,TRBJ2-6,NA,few,TGTGCCAGTAGCAGACGGCACTCTGGGGCCAACGTCCTGACTTTC,CASSRRHSGANVLTF
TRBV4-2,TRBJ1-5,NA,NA,TGTGCCAGCAGCTCAGAGGGAACCCTCGATCAGCCCCAGCATTTT,CASSSEGTLDQPQHF
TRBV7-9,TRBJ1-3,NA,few,TGTGCCAGCAGCCTACCCAACCACGGAAACACCATATATTTT,CASSLPNHGNTIYF
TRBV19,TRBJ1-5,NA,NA,TGTGCCAGTAGGCCAGGCCAGGCGACAGGCCTCGCCTATAGCAATCAGCCCCAGCATTTT,CASRPGQATGLAYSNQPQHF
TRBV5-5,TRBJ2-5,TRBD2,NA,TGTGCCAGCAGCCCTCTGGGCGGGGGGCACAAAGAGACCCAGTACTTC,CASSPLGGGHKETQYF
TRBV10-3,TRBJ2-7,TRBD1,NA,TGTGCCATCAGTGGAAATGGGACAGGGGGTGGCGAGCAGTACTTC,CAISGNGTGGGEQYF
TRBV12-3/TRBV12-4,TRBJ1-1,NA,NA,TGTGCCAGCAGTTTAAACGACGTAGCTTTCTTT,CASSLNDVAFF
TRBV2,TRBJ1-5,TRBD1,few,TGTGCCAGCAACCCGGACAGGGGCAATCAGCCCCAGCATTTT,CASNPDRGNQPQHF
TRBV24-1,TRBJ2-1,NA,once,TGTGCCACCAGTGATGGGGAAAAAAGGGGGAGTGAGCAGTTCTTC,CATSDGEKRGSEQFF
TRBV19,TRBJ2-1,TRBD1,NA,TGTGCCAGTAGGAGAACCGGGACAGCTTACAATGAGCAGTTCTTC,CASRRTGTAYNEQFF
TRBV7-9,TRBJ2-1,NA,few,TGTGCCAGCAGCTTAGGGCAGGACTACAATGAGCAGTTCTTC,CASSLGQDYNEQFF